The 27 T cell receptor beta chains in this list originate from one sample, sequenced in a study of OX40 agonist ivuxolimab in advanced cancers. TCRdb's table, derived via immunoSEQ multiplex PCR, lists solely in-frame clones and lacks some. Among about 16,000 clones, 75% to 85% were seen once, and the ten largest hold under 15%. The sample consisted of CD4+ or CD8+ T cells sorted from blood, taken in a trial of the OX40 agonist ivuxolimab. These receptor sequences come from an adult with an advanced solid tumor such as melanoma, head and neck, liver or kidney cancer.

This chain joins TRBV10-2 and TRBJ2-3; no clear D. Germline CDR1 is WSHSY and CDR2 is SAAADI. The CDR3 totals 14 residues. Deletions cut 3 bases from V and 0 bases from J, with 7 bases between. The CDR3, as DNA: TGCGCCAGCAGTGATTCCTCTAGCACAGATACGCAGTATTTT. Its protein is CASSDSSSTDTQYF.

This clone showed up just once. The rearrangement links TRBV7-1 to TRBJ1-3, with 10 bases aligning to TRBD1. TRBV7-1 is identified as an open reading frame with a role that is uncertain. The CDR3 runs 19 residues. Trimming took 3 bases from V and 0 from J; bases not matched to a gene: 11. The CDR3 region has the DNA TGTGCCAGCAGCTCCCGTCCCGGGACAGGGGTCACCTCTGGAAACACCATATATTTT. Amino acids: CASSSRPGTGVTSGNTIYF.

This chain uses TRBV7-9 with TRBJ2-1, with 13 bases that match TRBD2. Germline V lookup: CDR1 SEHNR, CDR2 FQNEAQ (reference sequence). Unmatched junction bases numbered 8, after V lost 6 bases and J lost 0 bases. The CDR3 is 18 residues long. The DNA for the CDR3 is TGTGCCAGCAGGCCTAGGACTAGCGGGGGTCCCTCCTACAATGAGCAGTTCTTC. This translates into CASRPRTSGGPSYNEQFF.

The CDR3 spells CASSQDRGTGNEKLFF. As DNA, the CDR3 is TGCGCCAGCAGCCAAGATAGGGGGACGGGGAACGAAAAACTGTTTTTT. This rearrangement joins TRBV4-1 to TRBJ1-4; D is perhaps TRBD1 (6 bases). Per the germline V gene, CDR1 is MGHRA and CDR2 is YSYEKL. The CDR3 extends over 16 amino acids. V gave up 0 bases and J gave up 8 bases, with 16 bases separating them.

Only one count was recorded for this clone. The chain uses TRBV4-1 and TRBJ1-1; weak D call: TRBD1 (6 bases). The CDR3 sequence is 16 residues long. The germline CDR1 and CDR2 sequences are MGHRA and YSYEKL. V lost 0 bases and J 8 bases, leaving 19 bases between the germline ends. This CDR3 reads CASSQDTFRGTYEAFF. The CDR3 region has the DNA TGCGCCAGCAGCCAAGACACCTTCAGGGGTACATACGAAGCTTTCTTT.

The chain recombines TRBV5-6 with TRBJ2-1, with D unclear. Germline values: CDR1 SGHDT, CDR2 YYEEEE. V was shortened by 2 bases and J by 5 bases, with 11 bases between the two germline ends. CDR3 length: 14 residues. The CDR3 sequence is CASSFIALDNEQFF. DNA for the CDR3: TGTGCCAGCAGCTTTATTGCCTTGGACAATGAGCAGTTCTTC.

This clone is medium-sized in the sample. J is TRBJ1-5 and V is TRBV10-3; 7 bases are a match to TRBD1. This CDR3 contains 14 residues. Trimming cost V 7 bases and J 0 bases; bases outside gene matches: 3. The germline gives CDR1 ENHRY, CDR2 SYGVKD. CDR3 bases: TGTGCCATCAATACAGGGGATAGCAATCAGCCCCAGCATTTT. Amino acid sequence: CAINTGDSNQPQHF.

This rearrangement joins TRBV4-1 to TRBJ2-7; D not resolved. Trimming removed 0 bases from V and 0 bases from J, with 9 bases in between. The germline CDR1 and CDR2 sequences are MGHRA and YSYEKL. The CDR3 totals 15 residues. CDR3 in DNA: TGCGCCAGCAGCCAAGATCTCGGCCACTCCTACGAGCAGTACTTC. Its protein product is CASSQDLGHSYEQYF.

The V call is TRBV5-6, the J call TRBJ2-7; 11 nucleotides align to TRBD2. The V segment lost 4 bases and the J segment 0 bases; nucleotides outside the gene matches: 6. The CDR3 totals 16 residues. Germline V lookup: CDR1 SGHDT, CDR2 YYEEEE. In DNA form, the CDR3 reads TGTGCCAGCAGCCTCCTAGCGGGGGGAAGCTCCTACGAGCAGTACTTC. This translates into CASSLLAGGSSYEQYF.

This clone was detected a few times. This rearrangement joins TRBV4-3 to TRBJ1-4; D unclear. Germline V CDR1 and CDR2: LGHNA, YSLEER. The V and J ends lost 0 bases and 0 bases respectively, with 5 bases between them. The CDR3 extends over 15 amino acids. In nucleotides, the CDR3 is TGCGCCAGCAGCCAAGACGGATCAACTAATGAAAAACTGTTTTTT. Amino acid sequence: CASSQDGSTNEKLFF.

Details on this clone: Compared with germline, one end of the junction differs, possibly owing to a read error. The rearrangement uses TRBV7-7 and TRBJ1-1; no clear D gene. The CDR3 spans 13 residues. Germline CDR1 is SSHAT and CDR2 is FNYEAQ (reference sequence). The CDR3 loop is CASSFSMNTEAFF. CDR3 DNA: TGTGCTAGCAGCTTTTCCATGAACACTGAAGCTTTCTTT.

This clone was found once. This sequence joins TRBV27 and TRBJ2-2; D is ambiguous. The germline gives CDR1 MNHEY, CDR2 SMNVEV (reference sequence). CDR3 length: 11 residues. The germline V and J ends were trimmed by 2 bases and 7 bases, with 2 bases remaining between them. The CDR3 protein is CASSLRGELFF. The CDR3 DNA follows: TGTGCCAGCAGTTTACGCGGGGAGCTGTTTTTT.

The chain employs TRBV6-6 and TRBJ1-5, with D uncertain. This CDR3 is 15 amino acids long. V lost 0 bases and J lost 4, with 10 bases in between. Per germline, CDR1 MNHNY and CDR2 SVGAGI (reference sequence). CDR3 region: CASSYSMGPNQPQHF. The DNA for the CDR3 is TGTGCCAGCAGTTACTCTATGGGCCCTAATCAGCCCCAGCATTTT.

Comments on this clone: Being one base from a much bigger clone, this may be a read error. The chain uses TRBV4-1 and TRBJ2-3; D is possibly TRBD1 or TRBD2 (6 bases each). Trimming left V 3 bases short and J 4 bases short, with 14 bases between. CDR1 MGHRA and CDR2 YSYEKL come from the germline V gene. CDR3 length equals 15 residues. The CDR3 nucleotides read TGCGCCAGCAGCCAGGACAGTTCTAGCGCAGATACGCAGTATTTT. It translates to CASSQDSSSADTQYF.

The DNA for the CDR3 is TGTGCCAGCAGCTTACGGGACAGATCAGATACGCAGTATTTT. Its protein is CASSLRDRSDTQYF. The chain has TRBV7-9 and TRBJ2-3; 7 nucleotides align to TRBD1. CDR1 and CDR2 from the germline V gene are SEHNR and FQNEAQ (reference sequence). This CDR3 is built from 14 residues. Trimming removed 2 bases from V and 4 bases from J; junction bases left unmatched: 3.

This chain connects TRBV4-3 to TRBJ2-7; D is possibly TRBD1 (5 bases). This CDR3 is 14 amino acids long. From germline, CDR1 is LGHNA and CDR2 YSLEER. V lost 0 bases and J lost 0, with 6 bases in between. The chain's CDR3 is CASSQEDSSYEQYF. The CDR3, as DNA: TGCGCCAGCAGCCAAGAAGACAGCTCCTACGAGCAGTACTTC.

This sequence joins TRBV5-1 and TRBJ2-1; 11 bases map to TRBD2. The J segment lost 6 bases and the V segment lost 2 bases, leaving 4 bases of the junction unmatched. The CDR3 length is 15 residues. The germline gives CDR1 SGHRS, CDR2 YFSETQ. CDR3 in DNA: TGCGCCAGCAGCTTTAGCGGGGGGGCTGCCAATGAGCAGTTCTTC. As protein: CASSFSGGAANEQFF.

The V and J genes are TRBV13 and TRBJ1-5; D gene uncertain. Looked up from germline, CDR1 is PRHDT and CDR2 is FYEKMQ (reference sequence). The V end was cut by 0 bases, the J end by 7 bases, with 10 bases between. The CDR3 runs to 14 residues. CDR3 sequence (DNA): TGTGCCAGCAGCTTAGGAAGAGGGCACCAGCCCCAGCATTTT. Protein product: CASSLGRGHQPQHF.

This clone was found a few times. This chain links TRBV15 with TRBJ1-1; D is unresolved. V was clipped by 1 base and J by 7 bases, with 4 bases between them. The CDR3 extends over 11 amino acids. Germline-derived CDR1 and CDR2 are LNHNV and YYDKDF (reference sequence). The CDR3 is CATSRGGEAFF. The CDR3 coding sequence is TGTGCCACCAGCAGAGGTGGTGAAGCTTTCTTT.

This clone was counted between two and nine times. This chain links TRBV7-9 with TRBJ2-5, with D tentatively TRBD1 (5 bases). Trimming left V 5 bases short and J 9 bases short, with 7 bases between. The length of the CDR3 is 10 residues. Germline V CDR1 and CDR2: SEHNR, FQNEAQ (reference sequence). In nucleotides, the CDR3 is TGTGCCAGCAGCCCAGGGCCCCAGTACTTC. It encodes CASSPGPQYF.

Concerning this clone: A much larger clone sits a single nucleotide away, making a read error possible. The CDR3 DNA sequence: TGTGCCAGCAGTTACTCCAAGGGGGCGGGTGGCTACGCCTTC. Its protein is CASSYSKGAGGYAF. The rearrangement joins TRBV7-2 to TRBJ1-2; 7 positions agree with TRBD1. The CDR3 length is 14 residues. CDR1 is SGHTA, CDR2 FQGNSA, per germline. Together with reference TRBV7-2 and TRBJ1-2, the CDR3 gives the full variable domain: GAGVSQSPSNKVTEKGKDVELRCDPISGHTALYWYRQSLGQGLEFLIYFQGNSAPDKSGLPSDRFSAERTGGSVSTLTIQRTQQEDSAVYLCASSYSKGAGGYAFGSGTRLTVV.

The chain is built from TRBV7-8 and TRBJ1-5, with a possible D match to TRBD1 (5 bases). The CDR3 has 18 amino acids. V lost 5 bases, J lost 2 bases, and 22 bases lay in between. Germline V lookup: CDR1 SGHVS, CDR2 FQNEAQ. CDR3 coding DNA: TGTGCCAGCAGCGTAGATCCCCGTGCGGGGGGGGGCAATCAGCCCCAGCATTTT. This encodes CASSVDPRAGGGNQPQHF. Looking up the rest from reference TRBV7-8 and TRBJ1-5 gives the full variable domain: GAGVSQSPRYKVAKRGQDVALRCDPISGHVSLFWYQQALGQGPEFLTYFQNEAQLDKSGLPSDRFFAERPEGSVSTLKIQRTQQEDSAVYLCASSVDPRAGGGNQPQHFGDGTRLSIL.

The CDR3 DNA is TGTGCCAGCAGCTCACTCCCGGGCCCGGGGTCCGAGCAGTACTTC. This translates into CASSSLPGPGSEQYF. The chain has TRBV7-8 and TRBJ2-7; TRBD2 is a possible D gene (5 bases). The length of the CDR3 is 15 residues. V was clipped by 4 bases and J by 6 bases, with 19 bases between them. Germline V lookup: CDR1 SGHVS, CDR2 FQNEAQ.

This chain uses TRBV10-2 with TRBJ1-1; no reliable D call. CDR1 WSHSY and CDR2 SAAADI come from the germline V gene. The CDR3 sequence is 17 residues long. The V gene lost 5 bases and the J gene lost 0 bases, with 19 bases spanning the gap. CDR3 nucleotide sequence: TGCGCCAGCAGTTGGCCGGAGACACAAGGGTTGAACACTGAAGCTTTCTTT. Amino acids: CASSWPETQGLNTEAFF.

The chain carries TRBV6-5 and TRBJ1-2; tentative D call: TRBD1 (5 bases). The CDR3 is 15 residues long. CDR1 is MNHEY, CDR2 SVGAGI, per germline. The germline V and J ends were trimmed by 2 bases and 8 bases, with 18 bases remaining between them. CDR3 in amino acids: CASSYGVGQDMGYTF. The CDR3 DNA reads TGTGCCAGCAGTTACGGCGTAGGGCAGGACATGGGCTACACCTTC.

The rearrangement joins TRBV11-1 to TRBJ2-5, with D perhaps TRBD1 (6 bases). The CDR3 sequence is 14 residues long. Deletions cut 5 bases from V and 0 bases from J, with 10 bases between. Germline V gene data show CDR1 as SGHAT and CDR2 as FQDESV (reference sequence). CDR3 protein: CASSGDRNQETQYF. CDR3 nucleotide sequence: TGTGCCAGCAGCGGCGACAGGAACCAAGAGACCCAGTACTTC.

The chain recombines TRBV7-9 with TRBJ2-7; D uncertain. The CDR3 length is 11 residues. Germline CDR1 is SEHNR and CDR2 is FQNEAQ (reference sequence). V was shortened by 2 bases and J by 3 bases, with 2 bases between the two germline ends. The CDR3, as DNA: TGTGCCAGCAGCTTAAGCTACGAGCAGTACTTC. It translates to CASSLSYEQYF. Variable domain in full (rest from reference TRBV7-9 and TRBJ2-7): DTGVSQNPRHKITKRGQNVTFRCDPISEHNRLYWYRQTLGQGPEFLTYFQNEAQLEKSRLLSDRFSAERPKGSFSTLEIQRTEQGDSAMYLCASSLSYEQYFGPGTRLTVT.